The TCR beta chain described here comes from a study of blood T cell repertoires in COVID-19. On the study more broadly: Collection of acute and convalescent COVID-19 samples took place in the United States, Italy and Spain. T cells, B-cell-depleted T cells, or PBMCs provided the cDNA or gDNA that served as material.

As for this clone: The same CDR3 can be traced to other DNA sequences in this sample.

In the authors' workflow: From reference gene primer amplification, estimates of nucleated cell counts were derived. Here immunoSEQ multiplex PCR was the method, and the copy in TCRdb shows in-frame clones only, minus some. Clone size and V and J calls were adopted from that table, with D and trimming inferred from the DNA. The sample gives roughly 100,000 clones, approximately 89% of which show up once; about 20% is in the top ten. This CDR3 contains 15 residues. The V end lost 1 base, the J end lost 3 bases, and 14 bases lay between the germline ends. Germline lookup yields CDR1 SGHRS and CDR2 YFSETQ.

The chain joins TRBV5-1 to TRBJ2-7; D possibly corresponds to TRBD1 (6 bases). This clonotype originated in a human donor in a cohort sampled during active COVID-19. The sequencing input was peripheral blood. The CDR3 coding sequence is TGCGCCAGCAGCTTGTGGACAGTCCTAAACTACGAGCAGTACTTC. Translating gives CASSLWTVLNYEQYF.